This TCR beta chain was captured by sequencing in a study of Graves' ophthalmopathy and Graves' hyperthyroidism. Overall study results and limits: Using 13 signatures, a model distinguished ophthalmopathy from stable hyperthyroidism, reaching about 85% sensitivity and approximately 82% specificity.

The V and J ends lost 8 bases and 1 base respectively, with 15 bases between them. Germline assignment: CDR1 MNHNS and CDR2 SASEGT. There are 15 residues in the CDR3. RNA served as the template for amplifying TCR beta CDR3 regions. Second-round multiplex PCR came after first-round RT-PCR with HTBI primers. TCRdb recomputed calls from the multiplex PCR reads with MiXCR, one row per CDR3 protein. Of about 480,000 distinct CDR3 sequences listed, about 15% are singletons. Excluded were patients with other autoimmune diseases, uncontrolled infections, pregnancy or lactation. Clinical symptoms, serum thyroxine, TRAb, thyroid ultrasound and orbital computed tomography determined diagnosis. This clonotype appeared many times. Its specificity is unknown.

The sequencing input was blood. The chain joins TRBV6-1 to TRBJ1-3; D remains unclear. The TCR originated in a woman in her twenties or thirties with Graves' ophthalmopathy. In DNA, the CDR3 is TGTGCCAGCTCAATAGAAGGGAGATCTGGAAACACCATATATTTT. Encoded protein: CASSIEGRSGNTIYF.